This is a list of T cell receptor beta chains from one sample in a study of monozygotic twins with inflammatory bowel disease. TCRdb reprocessed the 5' RACE reads, with one entry per CDR3 protein and no DNA. The sample's table shows 210,000 or so distinct CDR3 sequences. Sequenced input: blood. The receptors originated from a human donor with ulcerative colitis or Crohn's disease, or a healthy co-twin of an affected twin (not recorded which). CDR3s include the opening cysteine and the closing phenylalanine or tryptophan.

>TRBV7-2|TRBJ2-7
CASSLAGTGGPYEQYF
>TRBV7-9|TRBJ2-3
CASSSQQGHTQYF
>TRBV29-1|TRBJ2-7
CSVRDRGSYEQYF
>TRBV10-3|TRBJ2-5
CAISEAQYQETQYF
>TRBV9|TRBJ1-3
CPSSVSGEGNTIYF
>TRBV14|TRBJ2-1
CASSLRDNEQFF
>TRBV20-1|TRBJ2-4
CSVQRWGDGQAKNIQYF
>TRBV5-1|TRBJ2-3
CASSLGTLTDTQYF
>TRBV4-1|TRBJ2-7
CASSQEGSYEQYF
>TRBV20-1|TRBJ2-1
CSARGLRSASENEQFF
>TRBV12-3/TRBV12-4|TRBJ2-5
CASSLGGGFDETQYF
>TRBV12-3/TRBV12-4|TRBJ2-7
CASSSDRGLNEQYF
>TRBV5-1|TRBJ2-7
CASSLFGGTASYEQYF
>TRBV6-1|TRBJ2-7
CASTELGYEQYF
>TRBV2|TRBJ1-4
CASRWGPEITNEKLFF
>TRBV27|TRBJ2-1
CASSTLYTSSSELF
>TRBV4-2|TRBJ1-5
CASSQAVVGQPQHF
>TRBV27|TRBJ2-7
CASSYGQGSSYEQYF
>TRBV6-1|TRBJ2-5
CASSKNRAEETQYF
>TRBV5-5|TRBJ2-1
CASSRAGDGYNEQFF
>TRBV19|TRBJ1-1
CASGAKNGLGNTEAFF
>TRBV7-9|TRBJ2-3
CASSLISGRKADTQYF
>TRBV3-1|TRBJ1-2
CASSRRRDSPNYGYTF
>TRBV7-8|TRBJ2-7
CASSLDRTPVAYEQYF
>TRBV30|TRBJ2-2
CAWQLRDSHGELFF
>TRBV4-1|TRBJ1-1
CASSQYQDRLNTEAFF
>TRBV3-1|TRBJ2-2
CASSQGWAQLTTGELFF
>TRBV7-2|TRBJ2-1
CASSLGSSGTYNEQFF
>TRBV29-1|TRBJ2-1
CSVGTSGEQFF
>TRBV6-2/TRBV6-3|TRBJ2-3
CAAGPAGGTYTQYF
>TRBV4-3|TRBJ2-1
CASSAQGWVNEQFF
>TRBV27|TRBJ1-2
CASIFGQGKKEFYTF
>TRBV5-1|TRBJ2-3
CASSPQTGLSTDTQYF
>TRBV7-2|TRBJ2-1
CASSSSGARQFF
>TRBV7-9|TRBJ2-1
CASTDPQGNEQFF
>TRBV29-1|TRBJ2-1
CSVEQAGGPGEQFF
>TRBV7-9|TRBJ1-1
CASSLTGAPGTEAFF